This T cell receptor (beta chain) was sequenced during a study of T cells in Graves' hyperthyroidism and ophthalmopathy. Regarding the study as a whole: In blood, most of the thyroid clonotypes expanded above 0.001 were also present.

Amplification targeted TCR beta CDR3 regions from RNA transcripts. HTBI primers drove first-round RT-PCR of the TCR CDR3. TCRdb ran MiXCR on the multiplex PCR reads and lists one entry per CDR3 protein. Here the sample spans some 460,000 distinct CDR3 sequences, less than 20% being singletons. This clonotype was seen at least ten times. Its antigen is unknown. Germline V gene sequence: CDR1 MDHEN, CDR2 SYDVKM. Trimming at V came to 6 bases and at J to 2 bases, leaving 7 bases not matched to a gene. The CDR3 has 15 residues. Not enrolled were patients with uncontrolled infection, other autoimmune disease, pregnancy or lactation.

The receptor was isolated from a woman aged 18-30 years with Graves' hyperthyroidism. Sequenced material: blood. This chain connects TRBV28 to TRBJ1-5; 7 bases map to TRBD1. The CDR3 DNA sequence: TGTGCCAGCAGATCCGGGACAGTAGGCAATCAGCCCCAGCATTTT. It is translated as CASRSGTVGNQPQHF.